This T cell receptor beta chain was sequenced for a study of blood T cell repertoires in COVID-19. Profiled with immunoSEQ multiplex PCR; TCRdb holds only in-frame clones, not every one. The profile shows about 46,000 clones, about 85% of them singletons. V shed 4 bases, J shed 2 bases, and the junction held 5 bases outside the gene matches. The CDR3 consists of 14 residues. CDR1 SGHNT and CDR2 YYREEE come from the germline V gene (reference sequence). The chain combines TRBV5-4 with TRBJ2-5, with 7 bases lining up with TRBD1. The TCR sequence derives from a woman between 50 and 59 years old who had recovered from COVID-19. Sequenced: PBMCs or T cells enriched from blood (not recorded which). This chain's CDR3 is CASSTGTEQETQYF. As DNA, the CDR3 is TGTGCCAGCAGCACCGGGACAGAACAAGAGACCCAGTACTTC.